Sequencing of this T cell receptor beta chain was carried out in a study of shared T cell receptors in the human thymus. CDR3 size: 17 residues. CDR1 and CDR2 from the germline V gene are LGHNT and FRNRAP. The junction had 10 bases not matched to a gene; V was cut back by 1 base and J by 6 bases. Using immunoSEQ multiplex PCR, the repertoire was profiled, and TCRdb retains in-frame clones only, with some absent. The table includes 700,000 or so clones, around 85% detected once. The same sample was also used in a study of human thymus T cells.

The source is a girl under three years old with a congenital heart defect. The chain combines TRBV12-5 with TRBJ2-7; TRBD2 matches at 12 bases. The sequenced sample was thymocytes. The CDR3 sequence: CASGLAHSPGLAGEQYF. Here the CDR3 DNA reads TGTGCTAGTGGTTTGGCACACTCCCCGGGACTAGCGGGCGAGCAGTACTTC.